Listed here are 20 T cell receptor beta chains from one sample, sequenced in a study of cytomegalovirus exposure and HLA in healthy donors. With 60 Vbeta and 13 Jbeta primers, the PCR was carried out. Sequencing used immunoSEQ multiplex PCR; TCRdb keeps in-frame clones, though not all of them. In the table there are 170,000 or so clones, approximately 81% of which are singletons. Material: PBMCs. These receptors originate from a man between 18 and 29 years old in good health and CMV-seronegative.

A few counts support this clone. Here the CDR3 DNA reads TGTGCCAGCAGCGTAGCTACCGGGGGTATTAATGAAAAACTGTTTTTT. Its protein product is CASSVATGGINEKLFF. The V and J genes are TRBV9 and TRBJ1-4; D perhaps matches TRBD1 (5 bases). Germline V lookup: CDR1 SGDLS, CDR2 YYNGEE. Trimming cost V 0 bases and J 4 bases, with 13 bases left between them. This CDR3 has 16 residues.

CDR3 sequence (DNA): TGTGCCACATCGATTCAGGGTGGAAACACCATATATTTT. Protein product: CATSIQGGNTIYF. The V call is TRBV5-4, the J call TRBJ1-3; D perhaps matches TRBD1 (5 bases). CDR1 SGHNT and CDR2 YYREEE come from the germline V gene (reference sequence). The CDR3 consists of 13 residues. Deletions cut 9 bases from V and 3 bases from J, with 13 bases between.

The J gene is TRBJ1-5, the V gene TRBV5-5; TRBD1 matches 9 bases. This CDR3 spans 13 amino acids. V lost 4 bases and J lost 9; bases outside the gene matches: 5. Germline V CDR1 and CDR2: SGHKS, YYEKEE (reference sequence). The DNA of the CDR3 is TGTGCCAGCAGCGGGACGGACAGGGGGCCCCAGCATTTT. Protein: CASSGTDRGPQHF.

V usage is TRBV5-1 and J usage is TRBJ2-7; possible D gene TRBD1, 6 bases. Germline V gene sequence: CDR1 SGHRS, CDR2 YFSETQ. The CDR3 runs 14 residues. V was cut by 4 bases and J by 3 bases, with 14 bases left in between. The CDR3 sequence: CASSPRGQNYEQYF. The CDR3 DNA reads as TGCGCCAGCAGCCCGAGAGGACAGAACTACGAGCAGTACTTC.

This clone was detected only once. The gene calls are TRBV6-6 and TRBJ1-2; 9 positions match TRBD1. The CDR3 totals 14 residues. Germline CDR1 reads MNHNY; CDR2 reads SVGAGI (reference sequence). The ends lost 6 bases at V and 6 bases at J; junction bases unmatched: 8. CDR3 sequence (DNA): TGTGCCAGCAGGGCCTGGGACAGGGAAAATGGCTACACCTTC. Encoded protein: CASRAWDRENGYTF.

The V and J genes are TRBV7-9 and TRBJ2-3, with D possibly being TRBD2 (6 bases). Trimming removed 5 bases at V and 5 bases at J, with 14 bases between. The V gene's germline CDR1 is SEHNR and CDR2 FQNEAQ (reference sequence). The CDR3 totals 14 residues. CDR3 protein: CASSNGGPEDTQYF. The CDR3 DNA follows: TGTGCCAGCAGCAACGGAGGGCCGGAAGATACGCAGTATTTT.

V and J are TRBV15 and TRBJ2-3; 8 bases match TRBD1. This CDR3 region has 15 residues. V lost 0 bases, J lost 6 bases, and 5 bases stayed unmatched. Germline lookup yields CDR1 LNHNV and CDR2 YYDKDF (reference sequence). The CDR3 DNA is TGTGCCACCAGCAGAGATTTCCAGGGGGCCGATACGCAGTATTTT. It specifies CATSRDFQGADTQYF.

The V call is TRBV5-4, the J call TRBJ2-5, with 10 bases lining up with TRBD2. CDR3 length: 15 residues. The V gene end was trimmed by 2 bases and the J gene end by 2 bases; junction bases not matched to a gene: 3. The V gene's germline CDR1 is SGHNT and CDR2 YYREEE (reference sequence). In DNA, the CDR3 is TGTGCCAGCAGCTTAGTTAGCGGGGGGCAAGAGACCCAGTACTTC. This gives the protein CASSLVSGGQETQYF.

The genes are TRBV13 and TRBJ1-5; no clear D. The CDR3 totals 15 residues. V lost 3 bases to trimming and J lost 3 bases, with 12 bases between them. From germline, CDR1 is PRHDT and CDR2 FYEKMQ (reference sequence). This CDR3 is CASSLGPTLNQPQHF. The CDR3 DNA follows: TGTGCCAGCAGCTTGGGCCCGACCCTCAATCAGCCCCAGCATTTT.

The genes are TRBV7-2 and TRBJ2-1; D might be TRBD1 (5 bases). The ends were cut back, 1 base at V and 10 bases at J, with 11 bases in the middle. CDR1 and CDR2 (germline): SGHTA, FQGNSA. The CDR3 has 13 residues. The CDR3 DNA reads TGTGCCAGCAGCTTAGGGGGCCCAATCGAGCAGTTCTTC. Amino acids: CASSLGGPIEQFF.

The V gene is TRBV12-5, the J gene TRBJ1-5; D is uncertain. V was shortened by 4 bases and J by 5 bases, with 12 bases between the two germline ends. Looked up from germline, CDR1 is LGHNT and CDR2 is FRNRAP. The CDR3 is made up of 14 amino acids. This CDR3 is CASGWSGDYQPQHF. CDR3 in DNA: TGTGCTAGTGGTTGGAGCGGGGATTATCAGCCCCAGCATTTT. Filled out from reference TRBV12-5 and TRBJ1-5, the complete variable domain reads DARVTQTPRHKVTEMGQEVTMRCQPILGHNTVFWYRQTMMQGLELLAYFRNRAPLDDSGMPKDRFSAEMPDATLATLKIQPSEPRDSAVYFCASGWSGDYQPQHFGDGTRLSIL.

This rearrangement joins TRBV18 to TRBJ1-1; 7 bases fit TRBD1. The CDR3 is made up of 17 amino acids. The germline CDR1 and CDR2 sequences are KGHSH and LQKENI. Trimming removed 3 bases from V and 1 base from J; junction bases left unmatched: 11. The CDR3 is CASSPRQGWGENTEAFF. The CDR3 DNA reads TGTGCCAGCTCACCCAGACAGGGATGGGGCGAGAACACTGAAGCTTTCTTT.

V gene TRBV2 combines with J gene TRBJ1-2; no clear D gene. Germline-derived CDR1 and CDR2 are SNHLY and FYNNEI. There are 15 residues in the CDR3. V was cut by 1 base and J by 4 bases, with 13 bases left in between. In nucleotides, the CDR3 is TGTGCCAGCAGTGAAGGAAGGAGCCGACCCTATGGCTACACCTTC. Protein sequence: CASSEGRSRPYGYTF.

This clone is termed medium-sized. The chain couples TRBV6-1 to TRBJ2-1; 11 nucleotides agree with TRBD1. The CDR3 covers 15 residues. CDR1 is MNHNS, CDR2 SASEGT, per germline. V was clipped by 1 base and J by 8 bases; unmatched bases: 4. DNA for the CDR3: TGTGCCAGCAGTGAAGGGACAGGGGGCTCGGATGAGCAGTTCTTC. It encodes CASSEGTGGSDEQFF.

The V call is TRBV6-6, the J call TRBJ2-7; maybe TRBD2 (6 bases). Germline V gene lookup returns CDR1 MNHNY and CDR2 SVGAGI (reference sequence). This CDR3 has 13 amino acids. Trimming removed 6 bases from V and 7 bases from J, with 16 bases in between. The CDR3 DNA is TGTGCCAGCAGGGGGTCGCGGGCGGGGGAGCAGTACTTC. It codes for CASRGSRAGEQYF.

The V call is TRBV4-1, the J call TRBJ1-5, with 8 nucleotides matching TRBD1. The CDR3 consists of 15 residues. Trimming took 4 bases from V and 4 from J; bases not matched to a gene: 6. CDR1 and CDR2 (germline): MGHRA, YSYEKL. The CDR3 reads CASSLGTGSNQPQHF. As DNA, the CDR3 is TGCGCCAGCAGCCTCGGGACAGGCTCTAATCAGCCCCAGCATTTT.

V gene TRBV9 combines with J gene TRBJ1-2, with 7 bases that match TRBD1. CDR3 length equals 16 residues. Germline CDR1 SGDLS, CDR2 YYNGEE. V lost 4 bases, J lost 4 bases, and 13 bases stayed unmatched. Here the CDR3 reads CASSPTLTAGGYGYTF. The CDR3 region has the DNA TGTGCCAGCAGCCCGACCCTAACGGCAGGGGGCTATGGCTACACCTTC.

V is TRBV10-3 and J is TRBJ2-5, with 9 bases aligning to TRBD1. Germline CDR1 is ENHRY and CDR2 is SYGVKD. After removal of 6 bases from V and 5 bases from J, the junction contained 7 bases not matched to a gene. CDR3 size: 14 residues. CDR3 in DNA: TGTGCCATCAGAGCCGACAGGGGGAGGGAGACCCAGTACTTC. This sequence encodes CAIRADRGRETQYF.

The chain combines TRBV7-2 with TRBJ2-7, with TRBD2 identical over 10 bases. V was pared by 5 bases and J by 4 bases, with 17 bases of the junction left unmatched. This CDR3 has 18 residues. Germline V CDR1 and CDR2: SGHTA, FQGNSA. For the CDR3, the DNA is TGTGCCAGCAGCCGCGGGCCTAGCGGGAGTCACCGTGTATACGAGCAGTACTTC. It yields the protein CASSRGPSGSHRVYEQYF.

This clone has only one observation. The chain has TRBV28 and TRBJ2-7; 9 bases line up with TRBD1. Per germline, CDR1 MDHEN and CDR2 SYDVKM. The V gene end was trimmed by 4 bases and the J gene end by 5 bases; junction bases not matched to a gene: 6. This CDR3 comprises 14 residues. The CDR3 here is CASSSWTGENEQYF. CDR3 bases: TGTGCCAGCAGTTCTTGGACAGGGGAGAACGAGCAGTACTTC.